This T cell receptor beta chain was found in a study of shared clonotypes between healthy human individuals. Study information: A donor's plate count was three for CD4 naive and three for CD4 memory; CD8 naive had two and CD8 memory one. Study results and limitations: Sharing across four donors was highest in naive CD4 (about 5%) and lowest in memory CD8 (roughly 0.4%).

Note on this clone: Antigen specificity is unknown.

Each of the donors was a healthy adult who was HIV-negative and had not had a recent acute infection or vaccination. It was into CD45RA+ naive and CD45RA-negative memory subsets that the CD4+ cells were split. Libraries were prepared by immunoSEQ multiplex PCR; TCRdb keeps only in-frame clonotypes and omits some of them. The data contain some 500,000 clones, 90% to 96% of them singletons. The CDR3 loop spans 14 amino acids. Trimming removed 5 bases at V and 3 bases at J, with 13 bases between. The germline gives CDR1 KGHSH, CDR2 LQKENI. What was sequenced was naive CD4+ T cells sorted from blood. Subset specified: CD45RA+ positively selected. This receptor was obtained from a woman in her thirties in good health. This rearrangement joins TRBV18 to TRBJ1-1; D gene uncertain. The CDR3 spells CASSSSDRDTEAFF. DNA of the CDR3: TGTGCCAGCTCATCTTCCGACCGGGACACTGAAGCTTTCTTT.